Detailed here is one T cell receptor beta chain. This entry is derived from a study of T cell repertoires in ileal Crohn's disease. CDR1 and CDR2 (germline): LNHDA, SQIVND (reference sequence). V shed 7 bases and J 2 bases; nucleotides not matched to a gene: 7. The CDR3 runs 14 residues. Produced via immunoSEQ multiplex PCR; TCRdb's table is partial and in-frame only. The repertoire holds some 6,600 clones, with approximately 83% as singletons. V gene TRBV19 combines with J gene TRBJ2-7; 8 bases are shared with TRBD2. Input material: ileal tissue. The TCR was taken from an adult with Crohn's disease. Here the CDR3 reads CASKQTSGTYEQYF. The CDR3 DNA is TGTGCCAGTAAACAAACTAGCGGCACCTACGAGCAGTACTTC.